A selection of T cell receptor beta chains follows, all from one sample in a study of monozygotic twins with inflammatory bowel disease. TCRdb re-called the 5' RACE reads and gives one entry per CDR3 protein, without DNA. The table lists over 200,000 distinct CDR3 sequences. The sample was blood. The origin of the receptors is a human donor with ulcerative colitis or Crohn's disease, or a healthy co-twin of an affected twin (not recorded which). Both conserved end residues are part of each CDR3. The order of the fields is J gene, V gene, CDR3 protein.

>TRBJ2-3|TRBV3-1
CASRHADTQYF
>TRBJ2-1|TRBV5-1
CASSSHTSGDHEQFF
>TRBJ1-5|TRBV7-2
CASSFTDRGAGQPQHF
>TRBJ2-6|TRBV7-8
CASSFSRTGRVNSGANVLTF
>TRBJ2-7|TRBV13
CAGPRPDYEQYF
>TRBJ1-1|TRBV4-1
CASSGTGVYTEAFF
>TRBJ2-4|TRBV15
CATSARGIQYF
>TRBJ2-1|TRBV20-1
CSAAPAAHNEQFF
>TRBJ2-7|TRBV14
CASSPYPKPYEQYF
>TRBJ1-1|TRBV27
CASSLRGAGPLNTEAFF
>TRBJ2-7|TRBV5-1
CASSLVSGPLSYEQYF
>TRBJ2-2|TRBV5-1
CASSPLWTGFQTGELFF
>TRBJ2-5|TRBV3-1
CASSPIGSGAETQYF
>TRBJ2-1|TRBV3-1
CASSPARGGGYNEQFF
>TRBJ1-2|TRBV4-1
CASSQDRRDFDGGYTF
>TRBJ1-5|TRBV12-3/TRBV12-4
CASTGQRNQPQHF
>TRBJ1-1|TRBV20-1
CSARPPGQGVGTEAFF
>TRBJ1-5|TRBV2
CASSDGQPQHF
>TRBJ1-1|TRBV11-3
CASSLGAQGGVNTEAFF
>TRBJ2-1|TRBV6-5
CASSYVQGLSNEQFF
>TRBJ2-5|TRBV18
CASSPEGLETQYF
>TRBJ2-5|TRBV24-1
CATSGAAEETQYF
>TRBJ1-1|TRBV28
CASSYPGGGAPPNTEAFF
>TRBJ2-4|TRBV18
CASSGQLAKNIQYF
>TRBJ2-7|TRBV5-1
CASSFSGANPSYEQYF
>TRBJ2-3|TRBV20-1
CSASRQVVRTDTQYF
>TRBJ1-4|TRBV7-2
CASSPQGGQFNEKLFF